The 29 T cell receptor beta chains below were found in one sample sequenced in a study of OX40 agonist ivuxolimab in advanced cancers. Libraries were prepared by immunoSEQ multiplex PCR; TCRdb keeps only in-frame clonotypes and omits some of them. Among 100,000 or so clones listed, roughly 93% were seen once. The source material was CD4+ or CD8+ T cells sorted from blood, sampled in a trial of the OX40 agonist ivuxolimab. These receptors were collected from an adult with an advanced solid tumor such as melanoma, head and neck, liver or kidney cancer.

About this clone itself: This specimen includes other DNA sequences encoding the same CDR3. This rearrangement joins TRBV7-9 to TRBJ1-1; 7 positions match TRBD1. This CDR3 region has 13 residues. With 9 bases clipped from V and 0 bases from J, the junction kept 4 bases outside the gene matches. CDR1 and CDR2 from the germline V gene are SEHNR and FQNEAQ (reference sequence). CDR3: CASEGQLNTEAFF. Written as DNA, the CDR3 is TGTGCCAGTGAGGGACAGTTGAACACTGAAGCTTTCTTT.

The genes are TRBV28 and TRBJ1-6; D may be TRBD1 (5 bases). Germline V gene lookup returns CDR1 MDHEN and CDR2 SYDVKM. The ends were cut back, 4 bases at V and 5 bases at J, with 9 bases in the middle. The CDR3 loop spans 14 amino acids. CDR3 in amino acids: CASSSAGNNSPLHF. The CDR3 DNA reads as TGTGCCAGCAGTTCTGCAGGGAATAATTCACCCCTCCACTTT.

In its sample, this clone was seen once. This chain links TRBV7-8 with TRBJ2-1, with TRBD1 matching 9 bases. The CDR3 consists of 14 residues. Unmatched junction bases numbered 6, after V lost 5 bases and J lost 7 bases. The germline V gene encodes CDR1 SGHVS and CDR2 FQNEAQ. Here the CDR3 DNA reads TGTGCCAGCAGCCCTCCGGACAGGGGAAATGAGCAGTTCTTC. This sequence encodes CASSPPDRGNEQFF.

The chain has TRBV5-1 and TRBJ2-1; 12 positions agree with TRBD1. This CDR3 has 15 amino acids. Germline V gives CDR1 SGHRS, CDR2 YFSETQ. Trimming at V came to 2 bases and at J to 9 bases, leaving 6 bases not matched to a gene. The chain's CDR3 is CASSFRDRGLSEQFF. The DNA for the CDR3 is TGCGCCAGCAGCTTCCGGGACAGGGGGCTGAGTGAGCAGTTCTTC.

This chain uses TRBV19 with TRBJ2-7; 10 positions agree with TRBD2. Germline V lookup: CDR1 LNHDA, CDR2 SQIVND (reference sequence). The V gene end was trimmed by 8 bases and the J gene end by 0 bases; junction bases not matched to a gene: 10. CDR3 length: 16 residues. CDR3 nucleotides: TGTGCCAGTGCCCAATTCCCTAGCGGGGGCTCCTACGAGCAGTACTTC. It yields the protein CASAQFPSGGSYEQYF.

The chain combines TRBV6-5 with TRBJ1-2; the D gene is possibly TRBD1 (6 bases). Trimming shortened V by 5 bases and J by 14 bases, and 18 bases separated the two germline ends. The CDR3 runs 12 residues. From germline, CDR1 is MNHEY and CDR2 SVGAGI. The CDR3: CASSQQGTGGTF. In DNA, the CDR3 is TGTGCCAGCAGTCAACAGGGTACTGGGGGTACCTTC.

The chain recombines TRBV7-7 with TRBJ2-1, with D hard to call. V shed 1 base and J shed 0 bases, with 10 bases lying between them. Germline V lookup: CDR1 SSHAT, CDR2 FNYEAQ (reference sequence). There are 16 residues in the CDR3. CDR3 nucleotides: TGTGCCAGCAGCTTAGGGGATGGCGGCTCCTACAATGAGCAGTTCTTC. This codes for CASSLGDGGSYNEQFF.

The chain couples TRBV7-2 to TRBJ2-3; weak D call: TRBD2 (6 bases). Trimming took off 0 bases at V and 5 bases at J, with 12 bases between the two ends. There are 15 residues in the CDR3. CDR1 and CDR2 (germline): SGHTA, FQGNSA. The chain's CDR3 is CASSLASGPGDTQYF. CDR3 in DNA: TGTGCCAGCAGCTTAGCTAGCGGTCCCGGAGATACGCAGTATTTT.

The chain is built from TRBV27 and TRBJ1-2; 7 positions match TRBD1. Trimming removed 5 bases from V and 2 bases from J; junction bases left unmatched: 8. From germline, CDR1 is MNHEY and CDR2 SMNVEV (reference sequence). This CDR3 region has 15 residues. The CDR3 DNA is TGTGCCAGCAGTATATACTCACAGGGGAACTATGGCTACACCTTC. Translated, it gives CASSIYSQGNYGYTF.

The chain couples TRBV7-2 to TRBJ2-3; perhaps D is TRBD1 or TRBD2 (6 bases each). The germline gives CDR1 SGHTA, CDR2 FQGNSA. V was trimmed by 6 bases and J by 3 bases, leaving 16 bases between them. This CDR3 has 15 amino acids. The CDR3 DNA is TGTGCCAGCAGTTTATTGGGGGGCGGTACAGATACGCAGTATTTT. Its translation is CASSLLGGGTDTQYF.

V and J are TRBV7-9 and TRBJ1-4; no firm D call. CDR3 length: 14 amino acids. With 3 bases removed from V and 4 bases from J, the gap between germline ends came to 9 bases. In germline, CDR1 is SEHNR, CDR2 FQNEAQ (reference sequence). The CDR3 reads CASSFELNNEKLFF. The DNA of the CDR3 is TGTGCCAGCAGCTTCGAGCTGAATAATGAAAAACTGTTTTTT.

Here the CDR3 DNA reads TGTGCCAGCAGTTACCCACCGGGACCATGGAGTGAAAAACTGTTTTTT. Amino acid sequence: CASSYPPGPWSEKLFF. This rearrangement joins TRBV6-5 to TRBJ1-4; possibly TRBD1 for D (5 bases). CDR3 length: 16 amino acids. CDR1 is MNHEY and CDR2 is SVGAGI in the germline V gene. The V end was cut by 2 bases, the J end by 7 bases, with 17 bases between.

This clone turned up a few times. This chain's CDR3 is CASRSLDGWVGAFF. The CDR3 DNA reads as TGTGCCAGCAGATCCTTGGATGGATGGGTGGGAGCTTTCTTT. The chain combines TRBV2 with TRBJ1-1; D gene uncertain. From germline, CDR1 is SNHLY and CDR2 FYNNEI. The CDR3 is 14 amino acids. The V end was cut by 6 bases, the J end by 10 bases, with 21 bases between.

The chain employs TRBV19 and TRBJ2-7, with 9 bases identical to TRBD1. Germline V gives CDR1 LNHDA, CDR2 SQIVND (reference sequence). The junction had 6 bases not matched to a gene; V was cut back by 7 bases and J by 2 bases. The CDR3 runs to 14 residues. The CDR3 reads CASTAGTGTYEQYF. The CDR3 nucleotides are TGTGCCAGTACCGCCGGGACAGGGACCTACGAGCAGTACTTC.

The V gene is TRBV14, the J gene TRBJ1-4, with D hard to call. Trimming cost V 0 bases and J 8 bases, with 10 bases left between them. CDR3 length: 14 residues. From germline, CDR1 is SGHDN and CDR2 FVKESK. CDR3 sequence reads: CASSQDGRWEKLFF. The CDR3 DNA reads TGTGCCAGCAGCCAAGATGGAAGGTGGGAAAAACTGTTTTTT.

CDR3 in DNA: TGTGCCAGCAGCTTGTCTGACCTTAATGAAAAACTGTTTTTT. Its translation: CASSLSDLNEKLFF. J is TRBJ1-4 and V is TRBV11-2; D is ambiguous. Germline V gives CDR1 SGHAT, CDR2 FQNNGV. Trimming left V 3 bases short and J 4 bases short, with 9 bases between. The CDR3 runs to 14 residues.

The CDR3 loop is CASSLAFSQAIGGYTF. CDR3 coding DNA: TGCGCCAGCAGCTTGGCTTTTAGTCAGGCCATCGGAGGCTACACCTTC. J is TRBJ1-2 and V is TRBV5-1; D remains unclear. V was cut by 0 bases and J by 8 bases, with 20 bases left in between. The CDR3 totals 16 residues. The germline CDR1 and CDR2 sequences are SGHRS and YFSETQ.

This chain links TRBV19 with TRBJ2-7; D not resolved. The CDR3 contains 14 residues. The ends were cut back, 3 bases at V and 2 bases at J, with 11 bases in the middle. CDR1 and CDR2 (germline): LNHDA, SQIVND (reference sequence). DNA for the CDR3: TGTGCCAGTAGTATCAACCCCGTAGCCTACGAGCAGTACTTC. Encoded protein: CASSINPVAYEQYF.

The gene calls are TRBV5-1 and TRBJ2-7, with D perhaps TRBD1 (7 bases). Germline V gene sequence: CDR1 SGHRS, CDR2 YFSETQ. This CDR3 comprises 16 residues. The germline V and J ends were trimmed by 4 bases and 0 bases, with 17 bases remaining between them. CDR3 in DNA: TGCGCCAGCAGCCCGGGGGCGTACAGGGGCTCCTACGAGCAGTACTTC. It codes for CASSPGAYRGSYEQYF.

The chain combines TRBV28 with TRBJ1-3, with D hard to call. The CDR3 consists of 16 residues. Germline values: CDR1 MDHEN, CDR2 SYDVKM. Trimming took off 1 base at V and 0 bases at J, with 10 bases between the two ends. The CDR3 DNA is TGTGCCAGCAGTTTATTCGGGCGGCACTCTGGAAACACCATATATTTT. As protein: CASSLFGRHSGNTIYF.

The CDR3 loop reads CASSPGGQNSGNTIYF. CDR3 nucleotide sequence: TGTGCCAGCAGCCCGGGGGGGCAGAACTCTGGAAACACCATATATTTT. J is TRBJ1-3 and V is TRBV28; D might be TRBD1 (6 bases). Germline loops: CDR1 MDHEN, CDR2 SYDVKM. Trimming left V 6 bases short and J 0 bases short, with 15 bases between. There are 16 residues in the CDR3.

This clone was found once. The J gene is TRBJ2-7, the V gene TRBV18; TRBD1 is a possible D gene (6 bases). From germline, CDR1 is KGHSH and CDR2 LQKENI. Trimming left V 3 bases short and J 1 base short, with 13 bases between. This CDR3 is built from 15 residues. CDR3 protein: CASSPVTGISYEQYF. CDR3 DNA sequence: TGTGCCAGCTCACCCGTAACAGGGATTTCCTACGAGCAGTACTTC.

The V and J genes are TRBV2 and TRBJ2-5; 10 bases line up with TRBD1. The length of the CDR3 is 14 residues. Germline V CDR1 and CDR2: SNHLY, FYNNEI. The ends lost 4 bases at V and 2 bases at J; junction bases unmatched: 1. The CDR3 sequence: CASSGTGGQETQYF. The CDR3 region has the DNA TGTGCCAGCAGTGGGACAGGGGGGCAAGAGACCCAGTACTTC. Drawing the rest from reference TRBV2 and TRBJ2-5, the complete variable domain is EPEVTQTPSHQVTQMGQEVILRCVPISNHLYFYWYRQILGQKVEFLVSFYNNEISEKSEIFDDQFSVERPDGSNFTLKIRSTKLEDSAMYFCASSGTGGQETQYFGPGTRLLVL.

This chain joins TRBV11-3 and TRBJ2-7; D unclear. V lost 5 bases and J lost 0, with 17 bases in between. Germline CDR1 and CDR2: SGHNT and YENEEA. This CDR3 region has 16 residues. The DNA for the CDR3 is TGTGCCAGCAGCCCCGGGCCCCCGGGTCGCTCCTACGAGCAGTACTTC. The encoded protein is CASSPGPPGRSYEQYF.

This chain uses TRBV28 with TRBJ2-7, with D possibly being TRBD1 or TRBD2 (5 bases each). Germline V gives CDR1 MDHEN, CDR2 SYDVKM. This CDR3 spans 14 amino acids. V was trimmed by 8 bases and J by 3 bases, leaving 17 bases between them. CDR3 bases: TGTGCCAGCCGAACCGGGACGAATAACTACGAGCAGTACTTC. This encodes CASRTGTNNYEQYF.

The chain joins TRBV5-1 to TRBJ2-3; unclear D gene. The CDR3 totals 16 residues. Per germline, CDR1 SGHRS and CDR2 YFSETQ. V was trimmed by 0 bases and J by 0 bases, leaving 11 bases between them. The CDR3 loop is CASSLGQPHSTDTQYF. In nucleotides, the CDR3 is TGCGCCAGCAGCTTGGGGCAACCCCATAGCACAGATACGCAGTATTTT.

The gene calls are TRBV11-1 and TRBJ2-5; 10 positions agree with TRBD2. V shed 5 bases and J 2 bases; nucleotides not matched to a gene: 11. The CDR3 has 17 amino acids. The germline gives CDR1 SGHAT, CDR2 FQDESV (reference sequence). CDR3 bases: TGTGCCAGCAGCCATTCTATTTGGACTAGCGGTCAAGAGACCCAGTACTTC. It encodes CASSHSIWTSGQETQYF.

The sample holds one count of this clone. V and J are TRBV28 and TRBJ2-6, with 9 bases that match TRBD1. This CDR3 contains 17 residues. Germline-derived CDR1 and CDR2 are MDHEN and SYDVKM. The junction had 6 bases not matched to a gene; V was cut back by 4 bases and J by 2 bases. This CDR3 is CASSSYTGGAGANVLTF. In nucleotides, the CDR3 is TGTGCCAGCAGTTCCTATACAGGGGGCGCTGGGGCCAACGTCCTGACTTTC.

The chain recombines TRBV5-1 with TRBJ2-2; TRBD1 matches at 7 bases. Trimming at V came to 3 bases and at J to 5 bases, leaving 7 bases not matched to a gene. The CDR3 covers 15 residues. Germline loops: CDR1 SGHRS, CDR2 YFSETQ. CDR3 amino acids: CASSSVTGDTGELFF. Written as DNA, the CDR3 is TGCGCCAGCAGCTCAGTTACAGGGGATACCGGGGAGCTGTTTTTT. The whole variable domain, remainder taken from reference TRBV5-1 and TRBJ2-2, is KAGVTQTPRYLIKTRGQQVTLSCSPISGHRSVSWYQQTPGQGLQFLFEYFSETQRNKGNFPGRFSGRQFSNSRSEMNVSTLELGDSALYLCASSSVTGDTGELFFGEGSRLTVL.